Each of the 5 T cell receptor beta chains below was sequenced from the same sample in a study of shared clonotypes between healthy human individuals (dated by TCRdb to about 2020). Receptor libraries were prepared by the immunoSEQ multiplex PCR assay. TCRdb mirrors the immuneACCESS table, restricted to in-frame sequences. Some clones are absent from its copies; in checked studies, under half trace to an unresolved V gene, and the reason for the others is unknown. This sample has some 2,500,000 clones in its table, and around 92% of those were observed once. 0.3% to 0.4% of the sample is held by the ten biggest clonotypes. Specimen: naive CD4+ T cells from PBMCs. Read against the paper, the sample's cell subset or site label means: CD45RA+ positively selected. All receptors come from a man aged 18 to 30 in good health. Some clones in this sample may be carry-over from other donors' samples.

J is TRBJ2-1 and V is TRBV4-1, with 7 positions matching TRBD2. Trimming at V came to 4 bases and at J to 6 bases, leaving 15 bases not matched to a gene. Germline CDR1 and CDR2: MGHRA and YSYEKL. The CDR3 contains 17 residues. CDR3 in amino acids: CASSPSRGSGATNEQFF. The CDR3, as DNA: TGCGCCAGCAGCCCATCTCGGGGCAGCGGGGCGACCAATGAGCAGTTCTTC.

In this sample, this clone turned up once. An end of the junction does not agree with germline; a read error may underlie this. The chain recombines TRBV2 with TRBJ1-6; D uncertain. The germline gives CDR1 SNHLY, CDR2 FYNNEI. The CDR3 covers 11 residues. In DNA form, the CDR3 reads TGTGCCAGCAAAAACGAACTTGGACCGAACTTT. This codes for CASKNELGPNF.

This clone showed up just once. DNA for the CDR3: TGTGCCACCAGCAGATTGTTGCGGGAGGGATACAATGAGCAGTTCTTC. Translating it yields CATSRLLREGYNEQFF. The chain is built from TRBV15 and TRBJ2-1; 9 nucleotides match TRBD2. The germline V gene has CDR1 LNHNV and CDR2 YYDKDF (reference sequence). The trim removed 2 bases at V and 4 bases at J, leaving 6 bases unmatched. The CDR3 runs to 16 residues.

CDR3 DNA sequence: TGTGCCAGCAGACGGGGGGCCTCCTACGAGCAGTACTTC. Its translation: CASRRGASYEQYF. The rearrangement uses TRBV25-1 and TRBJ2-7; TRBD2 might be the D (7 bases). Trimming removed 6 bases from V and 0 bases from J, with 9 bases in between. Germline CDR1 MGHDK, CDR2 SYGVNS. This CDR3 has 13 amino acids.

This CDR3 is CASSSQAGGPYNEQFF. As DNA, the CDR3 is TGTGCCAGCAGTTCCCAAGCGGGAGGACCCTACAATGAGCAGTTCTTC. This chain uses TRBV6-5 with TRBJ2-1, with TRBD2 matching over 9 bases. J lost 2 bases, V lost 4 bases, and 6 bases had no gene match. CDR1 is MNHEY, CDR2 SVGAGI, per germline. The CDR3 runs to 16 residues.